The 19 T cell receptor beta chains listed next were all sequenced from one sample in a study of molecular identifiers for immune sequencing clone quantification (dated by TCRdb to 2017 to 2018). The library was prepared using PCR. The instrument was an Illumina HiSeq 4000. TCRdb handled the public reads itself, with Q25 trimming in fastp and clone calling in MiXCR, and kept productive beta chains. Under each unique CDR3 protein, matching rows form one entry showing the most common genes and DNA. For this sample the table gives more than 300,000 distinct CDR3 sequences, of which roughly a fifth were detected only once. 0.81% of the sample belongs to the ten largest clones. Sequencing was performed on naive CD8+ T cells from blood, with Jurkat cell RNA spiked in. Per the publication, the cell subset or site label means: FACS-sorted CD8+CD4-CCR7+CD45RA+ naive T cells. These TCRs come from a human donor in good health. Some libraries in this study had Jurkat cell RNA spiked in.

This clonotype was observed at least ten times. The genes are TRBV25-1 and TRBJ2-3; D is unclear. The CDR3 runs 13 residues. Looked up from germline, CDR1 is MGHDK and CDR2 is SYGVNS. V was trimmed by 6 bases and J by 2 bases, leaving 9 bases between them. The CDR3 DNA reads as TGTGCCAGCAGGTTGAGCATCACAGATACGCAGTATTTT. The encoded protein is CASRLSITDTQYF.

As for this clonotype: This may stem from a read error, because a much larger clone lies one nucleotide away. The conserved phenylalanine or tryptophan is not found at the CDR3 terminus, so this likely reflects a read error. This rearrangement joins TRBV7-9 to TRBJ1-1; D remains unclear. Looked up from germline, CDR1 is SEHNR and CDR2 is FQNEAQ (reference sequence). This CDR3 spans 12 amino acids. Trimming shortened V by 6 bases and J by 4 bases, and 9 bases separated the two germline ends. CDR3 nucleotide sequence: TGTGCCAGCAGACCCTTAAGCACTGAAGCTTTCTCT. It yields the protein CASRPLSTEAFS.

Regarding this clonotype: A much larger clone differs from this one at a single base, so this may be a read error. V and J are TRBV5-1 and TRBJ2-3, with D possibly being TRBD2 (5 bases). Germline values: CDR1 SGHRS, CDR2 YFSETQ. The CDR3 spans 14 residues. The CDR3 protein is CAGSSRLPTDTQYF. For the CDR3, the DNA is TGCGCCGGCAGCAGCAGACTACCCACAGATACGCAGTATTTT.

This clonotype came up many times. CDR3 loop: CASSQRQGVTEAFF. CDR3 coding DNA: TGCGCCAGCAGCCAACGACAGGGTGTGACTGAAGCTTTCTTT. The chain couples TRBV4-1 to TRBJ1-1, with TRBD1 identical over 7 bases. Germline CDR1 is MGHRA and CDR2 is YSYEKL. The CDR3 extends over 14 amino acids. V lost 2 bases and J lost 5; bases outside the gene matches: 5.

This clonotype turned up a few times. This chain links TRBV29-1 with TRBJ2-5; possible D gene TRBD1, 5 bases. CDR3 length: 16 residues. V lost 1 base and J lost 1, with 16 bases in between. Germline lookup yields CDR1 SQVTM and CDR2 ANQGSEA. This CDR3 reads CSVEGGDRDFQETQYF. The CDR3 DNA follows: TGCAGCGTTGAAGGGGGTGACAGAGACTTCCAAGAGACCCAGTACTTC.

This clonotype was detected ten times or more. The chain recombines TRBV6-6 with TRBJ2-7; TRBD1 aligns across 11 bases. Losses at the gene ends were 0 bases for V and 7 bases for J; bases not matched to a gene: 2. The CDR3 contains 14 residues. Germline CDR1 and CDR2: MNHNY and SVGAGI (reference sequence). The CDR3 DNA sequence: TGTGCCAGCAGTTACTCTGGGACAGGGGGGGAGCAGTACTTC. Translated: CASSYSGTGGEQYF.

This clonotype occurred many times. The chain employs TRBV19 and TRBJ2-7, with no clear D. This CDR3 is built from 11 residues. V was cut by 5 bases and J by 6 bases, with 8 bases left in between. Germline V gives CDR1 LNHDA, CDR2 SQIVND (reference sequence). This CDR3 is CASSLFGEQYF. The CDR3 DNA reads TGTGCCAGTAGTTTATTCGGCGAGCAGTACTTC.

Of note for this clonotype: A much larger clone is a single base away; this may be a read error. The CDR3 sequence is CASSQEGIGKTGELFF. CDR3 nucleotides: TGTGCCAGCAGCCAAGAAGGGATAGGGAAGACCGGGGAGCTGTTTTTT. This chain connects TRBV3-1 to TRBJ2-2; no reliable D call. Germline values: CDR1 LGHDT, CDR2 YNNKEL (reference sequence). Trimming took 0 bases from V and 5 from J, leaving 13 bases between them. The CDR3 contains 16 residues.

Points on this clonotype: A read error is possible here, since a much larger clone lies one base away. J is TRBJ1-5 and V is TRBV30; TRBD1 matches at 10 bases. The CDR3 is made up of 15 amino acids. Germline V gives CDR1 GTSNPN, CDR2 SVGIG (reference sequence). The CDR3 loop is CARPGRQGAGQPRHF. The CDR3 bases are TGTGCCCGCCCCGGCCGACAGGGGGCTGGTCAGCCCCGGCATTTT.

This clonotype has a count of ten or more. This chain links TRBV12-3 or TRBV12-4 with TRBJ2-7; D is unclear. The V end was cut by 2 bases, the J end by 5 bases, with 13 bases between. This CDR3 comprises 14 residues. The CDR3 nucleotides read TGTGCCAGCAGTTTAAGACTGAACCCCCACGAGCAGTACTTC. Its translation is CASSLRLNPHEQYF.

The V gene is TRBV7-9, the J gene TRBJ2-7; TRBD1 agrees at 7 bases. The CDR3 extends over 17 amino acids. V shed 4 bases, J shed 3 bases, and the junction held 15 bases outside the gene matches. Germline CDR1 reads SEHNR; CDR2 reads FQNEAQ (reference sequence). DNA for the CDR3: TGTGCCAGCAGCTCCGCTGGACGGACAGGAGAGTACTACGAGCAGTACTTC. Its translation is CASSSAGRTGEYYEQYF.

Ten or more counts support this clonotype. The gene calls are TRBV2 and TRBJ2-7, with a possible D match to TRBD1 (6 bases). CDR3 length equals 14 residues. CDR1 and CDR2 from the germline V gene are SNHLY and FYNNEI. Trimming took 9 bases from V and 2 from J, leaving 17 bases between them. The CDR3 sequence: CARGTPGSPYEQYF. The DNA for the CDR3 is TGTGCCAGAGGGACACCGGGGTCCCCCTACGAGCAGTACTTC. Using reference TRBV2 and TRBJ2-7 for the parts outside the CDR3, the full variable domain is EPEVTQTPSHQVTQMGQEVILRCVPISNHLYFYWYRQILGQKVEFLVSFYNNEISEKSEIFDDQFSVERPDGSNFTLKIRSTKLEDSAMYFCARGTPGSPYEQYFGPGTRLTVT.

The V gene is TRBV19, the J gene TRBJ2-1; 9 bases align to TRBD2. Germline V gene lookup returns CDR1 LNHDA and CDR2 SQIVND (reference sequence). This CDR3 has 15 residues. V lost 3 bases and J lost 8; bases outside the gene matches: 8. CDR3 region: CASSISGRGGDEQFF. The CDR3, as DNA: TGTGCCAGTAGTATTTCGGGGCGGGGGGGGGATGAGCAGTTCTTC.

This clonotype was seen many times. The J gene is TRBJ1-4, the V gene TRBV4-2; 7 nucleotides line up with TRBD1. From germline, CDR1 is LGHNA and CDR2 YNFKEQ. The ends lost 0 bases at V and 10 bases at J; junction bases unmatched: 2. This CDR3 contains 13 residues. CDR3 loop: CASSQDRQGKLFF. The DNA of the CDR3 is TGTGCCAGCAGCCAAGACCGACAGGGAAAACTGTTTTTT.

V and J are TRBV4-1 and TRBJ2-2; D call uncertain. Germline-derived CDR1 and CDR2 are MGHRA and YSYEKL. The V gene lost 4 bases and the J gene lost 1 base, with 13 bases spanning the gap. This CDR3 has 16 amino acids. CDR3 coding DNA: TGCGCCAGCAGCCGGGTGGCGGTTAGGAACACCGGGGAGCTGTTTTTT. Translating gives CASSRVAVRNTGELFF.

This clonotype was counted many times. The V and J genes are TRBV7-9 and TRBJ2-5, with 9 bases aligning to TRBD2. The germline gives CDR1 SEHNR, CDR2 FQNEAQ (reference sequence). J lost 4 bases, V lost 1 base, and 4 bases had no gene match. CDR3 length: 15 amino acids. CDR3 coding DNA: TGTGCCAGCAGCTTAGTAGCGGGAGATGGAGAGACCCAGTACTTC. This translates into CASSLVAGDGETQYF.

A note on this clonotype: With a much larger clone just one base away, this may be a read error. The rearrangement links TRBV5-6 to TRBJ2-7; D possibly corresponds to TRBD1 (5 bases). In germline, CDR1 is SGHDT, CDR2 YYEEEE. This CDR3 spans 17 amino acids. In nucleotides, the CDR3 is TGTGCCAGCAGCGACAGACCCACAAGAGATTTGGATTACGAGCAGTGCTTC. This sequence encodes CASSDRPTRDLDYEQCF.

This clonotype was recorded many times. This sequence joins TRBV6-1 and TRBJ1-1; D is undetermined. V lost 6 bases, J lost 7 bases, and 21 bases lay in between. This CDR3 region has 15 residues. Germline values: CDR1 MNHNS, CDR2 SASEGT. The CDR3, as DNA: TGTGCCAGCAGCCAAACTATGAACGGCATTATTGAAGCTTTCTTT. Amino acid sequence: CASSQTMNGIIEAFF.

The genes are TRBV19 and TRBJ2-7; 8 nucleotides match TRBD1. V lost 1 base to trimming and J lost 5 bases; unmatched junction nucleotides: 4. The length of the CDR3 is 14 residues. Per germline, CDR1 LNHDA and CDR2 SQIVND (reference sequence). CDR3 sequence (DNA): TGTGCCAGTAGTATAGGACAGGGGAATCACGAGCAGTACTTC. The encoded protein is CASSIGQGNHEQYF.